This T cell receptor beta chain was retrieved from a study of cytomegalovirus exposure and HLA in healthy donors. Study results and caveats: According to the study, approximately 150 TCR beta chains were cytomegalovirus-associated.

Of note for this clone: Its cognate antigen is unknown.

The CDR3 is 14 amino acids. Deletions cut 7 bases from V and 8 bases from J, with 20 bases between. Germline assignment: CDR1 MNHEY and CDR2 SVGAGI. This PCR relied on a set of 60 Vbeta primers and 13 Jbeta primers. The method was immunoSEQ multiplex PCR; TCRdb's version includes in-frame clones alone and lacks a portion of them. Of roughly 300,000 clones in the sample, 86% were seen once. The sequenced material came from PBMCs. This clonotype was sampled from a man aged 35 to 55 in good health and CMV-seropositive. J is TRBJ1-2 and V is TRBV6-5; D is uncertain. As DNA, the CDR3 is TGTGCCAGCACCCAGGATTTTTTCACCCGGGGCTACACCTTC. As protein: CASTQDFFTRGYTF.